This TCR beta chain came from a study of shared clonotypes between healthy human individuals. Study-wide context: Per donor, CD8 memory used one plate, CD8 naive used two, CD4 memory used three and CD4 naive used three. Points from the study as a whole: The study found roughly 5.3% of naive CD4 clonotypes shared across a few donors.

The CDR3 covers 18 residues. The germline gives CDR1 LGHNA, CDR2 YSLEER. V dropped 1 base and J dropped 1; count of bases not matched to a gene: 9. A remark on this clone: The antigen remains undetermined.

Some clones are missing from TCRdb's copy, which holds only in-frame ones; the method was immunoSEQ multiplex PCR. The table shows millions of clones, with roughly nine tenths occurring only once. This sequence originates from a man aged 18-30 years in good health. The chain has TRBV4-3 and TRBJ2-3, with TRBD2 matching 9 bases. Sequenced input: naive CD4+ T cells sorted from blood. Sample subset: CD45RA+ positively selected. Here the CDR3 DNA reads TGCGCCAGCAGCCAAGGCGGTCCTAGCGGGGCCCGCACAGATACGCAGTATTTT. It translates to CASSQGGPSGARTDTQYF.